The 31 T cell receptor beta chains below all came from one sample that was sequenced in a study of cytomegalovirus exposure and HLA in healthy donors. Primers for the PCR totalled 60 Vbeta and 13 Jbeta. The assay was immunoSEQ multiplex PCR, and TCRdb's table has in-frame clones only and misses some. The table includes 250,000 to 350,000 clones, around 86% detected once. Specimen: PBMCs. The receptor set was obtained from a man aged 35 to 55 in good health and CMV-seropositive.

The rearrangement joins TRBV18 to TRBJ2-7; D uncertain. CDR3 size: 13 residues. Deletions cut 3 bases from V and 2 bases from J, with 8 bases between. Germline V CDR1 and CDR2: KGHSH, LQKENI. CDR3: CASSPAQTYEQYF. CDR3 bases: TGTGCCAGCTCACCCGCACAGACCTACGAGCAGTACTTC.

The CDR3 is CASSYGREGTEAFF. In nucleotides, the CDR3 is TGTGCCAGCAGTTACGGCAGGGAAGGCACTGAAGCTTTCTTT. The chain recombines TRBV6-6 with TRBJ1-1, with D tentatively TRBD1 (5 bases). The CDR3 covers 14 residues. V lost 2 bases to trimming and J lost 4 bases, with 11 bases between them. CDR1 is MNHNY, CDR2 SVGAGI, per germline (reference sequence).

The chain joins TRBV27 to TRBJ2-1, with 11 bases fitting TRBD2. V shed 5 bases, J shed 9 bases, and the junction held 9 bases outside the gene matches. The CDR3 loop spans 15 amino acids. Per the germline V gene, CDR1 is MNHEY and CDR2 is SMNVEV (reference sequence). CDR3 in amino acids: CASSPGTSGLPEQFF. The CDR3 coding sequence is TGTGCCAGCAGTCCGGGGACTAGCGGACTACCTGAGCAGTTCTTC.

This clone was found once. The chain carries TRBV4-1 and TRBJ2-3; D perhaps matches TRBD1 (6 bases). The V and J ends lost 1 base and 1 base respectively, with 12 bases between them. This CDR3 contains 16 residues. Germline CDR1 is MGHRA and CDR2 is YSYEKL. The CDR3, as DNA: TGCGCCAGCAGCCAAGGACGACAGGTCGGCACAGATACGCAGTATTTT. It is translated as CASSQGRQVGTDTQYF.

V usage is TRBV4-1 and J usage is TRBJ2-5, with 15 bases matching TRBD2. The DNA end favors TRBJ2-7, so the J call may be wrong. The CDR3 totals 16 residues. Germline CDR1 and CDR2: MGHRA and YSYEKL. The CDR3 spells CASSQGTSGRVYEQYF. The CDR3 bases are TGCGCCAGCAGCCAAGGGACTAGCGGGAGGGTGTACGAGCAGTACTTC.

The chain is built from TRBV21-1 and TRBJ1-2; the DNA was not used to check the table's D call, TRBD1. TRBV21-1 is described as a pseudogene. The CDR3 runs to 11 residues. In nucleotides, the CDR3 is TGTGCCCCCCAACAGGGTCCTGGCTACACCTTC. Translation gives CAPQQGPGYTF.

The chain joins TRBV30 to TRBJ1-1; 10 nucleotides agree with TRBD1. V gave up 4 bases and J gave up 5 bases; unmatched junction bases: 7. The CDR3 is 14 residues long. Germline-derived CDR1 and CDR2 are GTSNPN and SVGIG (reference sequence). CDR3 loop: CAWTRTGGRTEAFF. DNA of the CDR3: TGTGCCTGGACCCGGACAGGGGGTCGGACTGAAGCTTTCTTT.

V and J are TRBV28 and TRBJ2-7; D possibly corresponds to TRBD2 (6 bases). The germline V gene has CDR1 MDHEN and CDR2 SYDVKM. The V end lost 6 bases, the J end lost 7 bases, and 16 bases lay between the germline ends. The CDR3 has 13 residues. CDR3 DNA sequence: TGTGCCAGCAGGTCACCGATAGCGGTTGAGCAGTACTTC. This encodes CASRSPIAVEQYF.

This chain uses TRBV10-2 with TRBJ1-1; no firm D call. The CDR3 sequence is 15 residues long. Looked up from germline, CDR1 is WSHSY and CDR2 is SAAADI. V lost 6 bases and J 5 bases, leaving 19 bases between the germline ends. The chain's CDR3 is CASSQAGGSGTEAFF. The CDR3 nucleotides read TGCGCCAGCAGCCAAGCGGGAGGGTCAGGTACTGAAGCTTTCTTT.

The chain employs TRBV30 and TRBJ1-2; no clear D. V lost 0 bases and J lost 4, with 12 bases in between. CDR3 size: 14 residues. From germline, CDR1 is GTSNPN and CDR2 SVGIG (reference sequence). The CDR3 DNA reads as TGTGCCTGGAGTGTACCCGGCGGCCCCTATGGCTACACCTTC. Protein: CAWSVPGGPYGYTF.

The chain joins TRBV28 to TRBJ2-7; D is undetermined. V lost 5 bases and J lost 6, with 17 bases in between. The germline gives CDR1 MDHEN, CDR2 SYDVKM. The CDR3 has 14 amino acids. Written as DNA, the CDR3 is TGTGCCAGCAGTCCCAGCAGGATCACTGGCGAGCAGTACTTC. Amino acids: CASSPSRITGEQYF.

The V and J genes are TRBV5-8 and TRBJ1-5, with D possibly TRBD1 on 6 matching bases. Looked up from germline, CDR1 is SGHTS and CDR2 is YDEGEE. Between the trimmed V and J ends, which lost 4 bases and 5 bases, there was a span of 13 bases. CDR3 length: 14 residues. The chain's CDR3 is CASSHGQTHQPQHF. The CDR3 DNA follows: TGTGCCAGCAGCCACGGACAGACTCATCAGCCCCAGCATTTT.

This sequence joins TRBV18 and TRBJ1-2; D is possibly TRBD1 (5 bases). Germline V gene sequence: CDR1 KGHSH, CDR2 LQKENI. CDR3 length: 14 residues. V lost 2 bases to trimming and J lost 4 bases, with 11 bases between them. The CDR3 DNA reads TGTGCCAGCTCACCATTCGGGGGGGGCTATGGCTACACCTTC. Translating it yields CASSPFGGGYGYTF.

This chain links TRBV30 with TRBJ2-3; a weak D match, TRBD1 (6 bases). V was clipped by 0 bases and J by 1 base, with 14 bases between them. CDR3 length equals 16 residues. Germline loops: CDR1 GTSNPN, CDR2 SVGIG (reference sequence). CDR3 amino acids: CAWSVPHPGGTDTQYF. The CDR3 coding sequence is TGTGCCTGGAGTGTACCCCACCCAGGGGGCACAGATACGCAGTATTTT.

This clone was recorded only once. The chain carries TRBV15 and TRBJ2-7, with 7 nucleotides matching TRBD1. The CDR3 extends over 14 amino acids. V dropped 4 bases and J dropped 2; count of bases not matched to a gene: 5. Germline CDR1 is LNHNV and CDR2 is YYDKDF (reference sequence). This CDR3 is CATSTTGSAYEQYF. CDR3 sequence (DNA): TGTGCCACCAGCACGACAGGGTCGGCCTACGAGCAGTACTTC. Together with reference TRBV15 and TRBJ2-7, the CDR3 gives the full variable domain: DAMVIQNPRYQVTQFGKPVTLSCSQTLNHNVMYWYQQKSSQAPKLLFHYYDKDFNNEADTPDNFQSRRPNTSFCFLDIRSPGLGDTAMYLCATSTTGSAYEQYFGPGTRLTVT.

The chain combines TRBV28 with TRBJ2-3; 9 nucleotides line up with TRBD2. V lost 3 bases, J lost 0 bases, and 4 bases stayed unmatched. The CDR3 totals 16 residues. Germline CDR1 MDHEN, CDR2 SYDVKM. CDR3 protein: CASSFRGRASTDTQYF. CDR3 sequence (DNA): TGTGCCAGCAGTTTTCGCGGGAGGGCGAGCACAGATACGCAGTATTTT.

CDR3 residues: CASSSRGSDYEQYF. CDR3 coding DNA: TGTGCCAGCAGCTCCCGGGGGTCCGACTACGAGCAGTACTTC. V is TRBV7-9 and J is TRBJ2-7; tentative D call: TRBD2 (6 bases). The CDR3 is 14 residues long. Germline V gene data show CDR1 as SEHNR and CDR2 as FQNEAQ (reference sequence). With 4 bases removed from V and 3 bases from J, the gap between germline ends came to 13 bases.

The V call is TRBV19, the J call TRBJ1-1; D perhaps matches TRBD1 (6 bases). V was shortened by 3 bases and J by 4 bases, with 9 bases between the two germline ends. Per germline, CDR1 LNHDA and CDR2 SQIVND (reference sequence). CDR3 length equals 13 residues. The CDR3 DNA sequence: TGTGCCAGTAGTATGAACAGGGCCACTGAAGCTTTCTTT. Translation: CASSMNRATEAFF.

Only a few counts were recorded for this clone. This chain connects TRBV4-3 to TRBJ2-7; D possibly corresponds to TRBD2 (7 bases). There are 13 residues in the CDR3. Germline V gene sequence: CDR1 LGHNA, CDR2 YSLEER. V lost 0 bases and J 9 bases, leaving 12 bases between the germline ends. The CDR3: CASSQDRGRGQYF. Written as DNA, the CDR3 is TGCGCCAGCAGCCAAGATAGGGGGAGGGGGCAGTACTTC.

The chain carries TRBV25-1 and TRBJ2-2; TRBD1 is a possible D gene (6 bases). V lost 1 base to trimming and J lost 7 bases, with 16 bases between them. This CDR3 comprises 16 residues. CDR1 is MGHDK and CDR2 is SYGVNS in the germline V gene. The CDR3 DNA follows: TGTGCCAGCAGTGAATCGGGAATGGGGGCTGTCGGGGAGCTGTTTTTT. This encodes CASSESGMGAVGELFF.

CDR3 protein: CASSLIGREVYNEQFF. The CDR3 nucleotides are TGTGCCAGCAGTTTAATCGGGCGGGAGGTTTACAATGAGCAGTTCTTC. This chain joins TRBV28 and TRBJ2-1, with 8 bases identical to TRBD2. CDR3 length equals 16 residues. V lost 2 bases, J lost 4 bases, and 7 bases stayed unmatched. Germline V CDR1 and CDR2: MDHEN, SYDVKM.

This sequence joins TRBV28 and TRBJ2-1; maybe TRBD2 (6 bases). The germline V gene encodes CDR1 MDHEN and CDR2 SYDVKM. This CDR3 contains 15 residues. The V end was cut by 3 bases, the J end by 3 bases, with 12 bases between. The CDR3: CASSFPRDFYNEQFF. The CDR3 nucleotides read TGTGCCAGCAGTTTCCCCCGGGACTTCTACAATGAGCAGTTCTTC.

CDR3 region: CASSLKAGYEQYF. In nucleotides, the CDR3 is TGTGCCAGCAGCTTAAAGGCGGGTTACGAGCAGTACTTC. The V call is TRBV7-2, the J call TRBJ2-7, with D perhaps matching TRBD2 (5 bases). The CDR3 spans 13 residues. Germline lookup yields CDR1 SGHTA and CDR2 FQGNSA. The V end lost 2 bases, the J end lost 4 bases, and 9 bases lay between the germline ends.

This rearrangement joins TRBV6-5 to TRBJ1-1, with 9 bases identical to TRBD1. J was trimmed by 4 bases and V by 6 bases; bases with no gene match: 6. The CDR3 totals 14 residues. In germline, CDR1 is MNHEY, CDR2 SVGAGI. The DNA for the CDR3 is TGTGCCAGCAGGGAGGACAGGGGAAGCACTGAAGCTTTCTTT. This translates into CASREDRGSTEAFF.

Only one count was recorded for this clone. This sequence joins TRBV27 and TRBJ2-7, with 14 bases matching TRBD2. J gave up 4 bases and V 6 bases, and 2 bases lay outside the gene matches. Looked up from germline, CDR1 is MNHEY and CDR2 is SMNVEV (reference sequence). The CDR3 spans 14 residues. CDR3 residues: CASRGLAGVYEQYF. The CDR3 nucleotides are TGTGCCAGCAGGGGACTAGCGGGAGTATACGAGCAGTACTTC.

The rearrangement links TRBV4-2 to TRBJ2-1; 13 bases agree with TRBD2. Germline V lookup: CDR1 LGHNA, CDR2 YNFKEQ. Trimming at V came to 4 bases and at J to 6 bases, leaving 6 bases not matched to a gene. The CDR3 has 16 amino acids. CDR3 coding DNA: TGTGCCAGCAGCCCGCGGACTAGCGGGAGCTTCAATGAGCAGTTCTTC. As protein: CASSPRTSGSFNEQFF.

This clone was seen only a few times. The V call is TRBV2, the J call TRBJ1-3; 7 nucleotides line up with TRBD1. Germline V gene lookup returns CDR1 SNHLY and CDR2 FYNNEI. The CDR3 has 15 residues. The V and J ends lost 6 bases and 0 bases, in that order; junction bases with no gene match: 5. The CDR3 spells CASSPNRGSGNTIYF. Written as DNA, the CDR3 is TGTGCCAGCAGCCCCAACAGGGGCTCTGGAAACACCATATATTTT.

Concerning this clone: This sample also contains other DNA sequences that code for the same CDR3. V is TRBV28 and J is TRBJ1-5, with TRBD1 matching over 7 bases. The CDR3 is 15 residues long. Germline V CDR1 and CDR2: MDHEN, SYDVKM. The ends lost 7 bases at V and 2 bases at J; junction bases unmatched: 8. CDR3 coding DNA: TGTGCCAGCATCGAGGGGGCCCGGGGCAATCAGCCCCAGCATTTT. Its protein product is CASIEGARGNQPQHF.

The CDR3 DNA reads as TGTGCCAGCAGTCCGGACAGGGACAATCAGCCCCAGCATTTT. It encodes CASSPDRDNQPQHF. The J gene is TRBJ1-5, the V gene TRBV27; 8 bases fit TRBD1. J was trimmed by 3 bases and V by 5 bases; bases with no gene match: 3. CDR3 size: 14 residues. CDR1 is MNHEY and CDR2 is SMNVEV in the germline V gene (reference sequence).

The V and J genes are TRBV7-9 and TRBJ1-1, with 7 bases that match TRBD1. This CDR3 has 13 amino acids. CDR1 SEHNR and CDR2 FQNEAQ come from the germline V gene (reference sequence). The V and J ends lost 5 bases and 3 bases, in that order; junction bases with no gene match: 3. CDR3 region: CASSPRGYTEAFF. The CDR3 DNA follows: TGTGCCAGCAGCCCCAGGGGGTACACTGAAGCTTTCTTT.

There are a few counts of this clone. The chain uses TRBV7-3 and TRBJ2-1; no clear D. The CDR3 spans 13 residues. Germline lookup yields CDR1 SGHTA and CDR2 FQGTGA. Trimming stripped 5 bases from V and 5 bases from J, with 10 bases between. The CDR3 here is CASSNRLDNEQFF. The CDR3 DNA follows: TGTGCCAGCAGCAATCGACTTGACAATGAGCAGTTCTTC. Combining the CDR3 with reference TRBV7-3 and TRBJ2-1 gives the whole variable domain GAGVSQTPSNKVTEKGKYVELRCDPISGHTALYWYRQSLGQGPEFLIYFQGTGAADDSGLPNDRFFAVRPEGSVSTLKIQRTERGDSAVYLCASSNRLDNEQFFGPGTRLTVL.